This is a list of T cell receptor beta chains from one sample in a study of control samples from healthy donors and cancer patients. Method: immunoSEQ multiplex PCR; TCRdb's copy keeps in-frame clones and lacks some. The sample includes 110,000 to 150,000 clones, 91% of them seen just once. The specimen sequenced was blood. Receptor source: a man aged 18 to 30 in good health. The CDR3 runs from the conserved cysteine through the conserved F or W. Fields, in order: V gene, D gene, CDR3 protein. The D gene is left open where the match is weak.

TRBV10-3 | TRBD1 | CAISGAGQGNQPQHF
TRBV6-1 | TRBD1 | CASSEPTGGSTDTQYF
TRBV6-5 | TRBD1 | CASCWDREGGETQYF
TRBV6-6 | TRBD2 | CASSYSRGATDTQYF
TRBV4-1 | TRBD2 | CASSQDHGSGGAGELFF
TRBV28 | NA | CASSFEIGELFF
TRBV6-1 | NA | CASSEALLGVEQYF
TRBV27 | NA | CASSIQVSYEQYF
TRBV6-6 | TRBD1 | CASSYGDGTGANGYTF
TRBV5-6 | NA | CASSLIRVSHEQYF
TRBV6-5 | TRBD1 | CASSKGTGGYNEQFF
TRBV6-5 | NA | CASSYSGGAEAFF
TRBV15 | NA | CATSRDINSQPQHF
TRBV4-1 | NA | CASSQDGTSPRNEQFF
TRBV5-1 | NA | CASSLGGGATSTDTQYF
TRBV5-1 | NA | CASSMGEPNQPQHF
TRBV3-1/TRBV3-2 | TRBD1 | CASSQDRGTGAYEQYF
TRBV2 | NA | CASGLTVFF
TRBV7-2 | NA | CASGGGAGAGVNTEAFF
TRBV4-2 | NA | CASSQATYSNQPQHF
TRBV30 | TRBD1 | CAWSTGDNQPQHF
TRBV7-9 | TRBD1 | CASSPRQGGHTEAFF
TRBV19 | NA | CASSKPGRRGTEAFF
TRBV9 | NA | CASGPSEANVLTF
TRBV25-1 | TRBD1 | CASSEPGQGIYGYTF
TRBV7-3 | NA | CASSTRGGLPYGYTF
TRBV4-3 | NA | CASSQEGASPLYEQYF
TRBV5-1 | NA | CASSLAPGSGTDTQYF